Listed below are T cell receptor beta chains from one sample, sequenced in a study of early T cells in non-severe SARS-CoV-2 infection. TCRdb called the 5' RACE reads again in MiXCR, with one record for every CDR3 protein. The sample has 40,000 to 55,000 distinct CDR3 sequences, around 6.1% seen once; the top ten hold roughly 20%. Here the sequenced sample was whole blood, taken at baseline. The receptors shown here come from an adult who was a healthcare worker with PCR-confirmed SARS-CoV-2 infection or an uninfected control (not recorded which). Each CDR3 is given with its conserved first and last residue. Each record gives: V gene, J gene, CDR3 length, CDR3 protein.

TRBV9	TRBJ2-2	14	CASSVGPNTGELFF
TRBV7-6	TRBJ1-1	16	CASSTGQGGLNTEAFF
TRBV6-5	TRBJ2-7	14	CASSYAEGGYEQYF
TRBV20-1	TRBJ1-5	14	CSAGGQGSGQPQHF
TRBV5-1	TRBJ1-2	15	CASSFSQGRGHGYTF
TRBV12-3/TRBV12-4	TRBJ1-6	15	CASSQVGSHNSPLHF
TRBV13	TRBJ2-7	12	CASSSYRDEQYF
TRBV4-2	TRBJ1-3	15	CASSHSMSSGNTIYF
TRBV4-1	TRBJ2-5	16	CASSQANTQVQGAQYF
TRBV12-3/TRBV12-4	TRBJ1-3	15	CASSLLDRAIYSIYF
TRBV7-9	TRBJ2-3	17	CASSFIPNRFPEDTQYF
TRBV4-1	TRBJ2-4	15	CASSQADSRGYIQYF
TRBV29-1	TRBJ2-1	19	CSVAGLAGVDTPLYNEQFF
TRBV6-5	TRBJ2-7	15	CASSPRRTGAGEQYF
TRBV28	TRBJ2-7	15	CATGALAGVVNEQYF
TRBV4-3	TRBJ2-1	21	CASSQEESGRAEGRGDNEQFF
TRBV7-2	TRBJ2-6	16	CASSLESRTGANVLTF